This T cell receptor (beta chain) is from a study of cytomegalovirus exposure and HLA in healthy donors (dated by TCRdb to the late 2010s). Background on the whole study: According to an earlier analysis of a few hundred of the donors, about 180 million T cells yielded approximately 120 million unique TCR beta sequences and around 280 Gb of sequence data. An early release that covered fewer than 750 HLA-typed donors contained approximately 300 gigabases of sequencing data and 85 million to 100 million unique TCR sequences. Of the roughly 400 genotyped donors, 75% to 85% were placed in the genetic ancestry cluster associated with self-reported Caucasian donors. The study aimed to test whether signatures of past pathogen exposure could be identified by cataloging public T cell receptors. The study profiled the T cell repertoires of fewer than 850 subjects by immunosequencing and related them to cytomegalovirus serostatus. In addition to the first cohort of roughly 670 subjects, a separate validation cohort of approximately 130 different subjects was used. To predict cytomegalovirus infection status, the study combined high-throughput TCR immunosequencing, statistical association of individual TCRs with disease status, and machine learning. A later analysis re-examined previously published TCR beta repertoires from 500 to 700 donors and added high-resolution HLA genotyping to investigate patterns of TCR occurrence. Rather than drawing on any new phenotypic data, the later analysis identified candidate immune exposures from TCR beta sequences and the way those sequences occurred across donors. An earlier analysis of 587 of the donors applied high-throughput TCR beta sequencing to assess whether each TCR beta V gene segment acted as functional or pseudogenic. Alongside the repertoire data, information on donor age, sex, ethnicity and CMV serostatus was compiled. A later genetic analysis used genome-wide SNP genotypes for about 55% of the 666 donors, treating that subset as a discovery cohort. All discovery cohort repertoires had been generated using a single sequencing platform. Both class I and class II loci were covered by HLA typing, at four-digit resolution. Typing coverage varied by locus: roughly 620-630 donors for A, B, C, DRB1 and DQB1; more than 500 for DQA1; 600 to 610 for DPA1; more than 450 for DPB1. A handful of DR-DQ haplotypes were handled as single units for association and clustering because linkage in the cohort was strong. Across around 400 genotyped donors of the cohort, an average of roughly 250,000 unique TCR beta nucleotide sequences per donor were sequenced, and roughly 18% of those sequences were non-productive. Study-level results and caveats: Correlated functional status among segregating V segments might reflect linkage disequilibrium, but an unknown experimental factor could not be ruled out. In an earlier analysis of around 600 of the donors, most TCR beta V segments appeared in productive rearrangements about 87% or about 30% of the time, broadly matching IMGT annotations. Presence/absence analyses assumed roughly uniform sequencing depth across donors, an assumption that may not hold. Because counts were too low, around 18 rarely observed V segments, including chromosome 9 orphons, were left out of the earlier analysis of approximately 580 of the donors. Across donors, most TCR sequences were observed very rarely, whereas some public TCRs were present in many individuals. According to a later analysis, most CMV-associated TCR beta chains appeared to be HLA-restricted, and the HLA associations seemed to be driven largely by CMV exposure. Compared with the approximately 720-donor mean, donors in an Asian-associated ancestry cluster had fewer N-insertions in productive TCRs, according to a later genetic analysis. In a later analysis, HLA-associated TCR beta chains were found to be more clonally expanded and to have lower generation probabilities than equally common non-associated chains. The sequencing pipeline was judged likely to have produced a cluster of highly shared sequence variants as a technical artifact. Because HLA typing was missing for some donors at each locus, association tests included only the typed subset. When HLA alleles, especially DR and DQ, strongly co-occurred, TCR associations were difficult to assign to individual alleles. A total of fewer than 200 TCR beta chains were listed by the study as associated with cytomegalovirus. According to a later analysis, TCR association rates differed among HLA loci, with DRB1 alleles showing the most associated TCRs and HLA-C alleles showing the fewest. The classifier was reported to diagnose cytomegalovirus status with high specificity and sensitivity in both the original and validation cohorts. Only TCR beta chains were sequenced in this cohort, and the absence of alpha or paired-chain data limited detectable features. V-gene and J-gene trimming of TCR beta chains was associated with a missense DCLRE1C variant in a later genetic analysis, and the association was replicated in an independent cohort. Some IMGT-functional V segments, including TRBV6-2 and TRBV6-3, could not be told apart with the 87-base-pair reads, so those segments were excluded. A further reported finding was that TCR beta sequences accurately predicted the HLA-A and HLA-B alleles for most subjects in the first cohort. In vitro tests confirmed that a few of the cytomegalovirus-associated TCR beta chains recognize cytomegalovirus antigens. A later analysis reported that several top co-occurrence clusters appeared linked to parvovirus B19, influenza, CMV and Epstein-Barr virus. At a false discovery rate of 0.05, a later analysis linked some 17,000 TCR beta sequences to specific HLA alleles. It was suggested by the authors that the approach could potentially be generalized to other disease states and immunological phenotypes. For the cohort, immune exposure information was limited to CMV serostatus.

The receptor library was made with the immunoSEQ multiplex PCR assay. The multiplex PCR relied on a mix of 60 forward primers for TCR Vbeta segments and 13 reverse primers for TCR Jbeta segments. A multiplex PCR assay on genomic DNA amplified the CDR3 region of rearranged TCR beta genes. Amplified TCR beta libraries were sequenced as 87-base-pair reads on the Illumina HiSeq System. The paper's processing steps were these. Across the 670 or so repertoires, a later analysis counted roughly 84 million unique TCR beta chains, approximately 12 million of which were shared by at least two donors. A nearest-neighbor algorithm error-corrected the raw reads and collapsed the reads into unique sequences, merging closely related sequences to remove PCR and sequencing errors. V, D and J gene segments were assigned by aligning CDR3 sequences to IMGT reference sequences. For a sequence to be retained, a match of at least six nucleotides was required to both a V gene segment and a J gene segment. A rearrangement was called productive if the CDR3 had no stop codons and remained in frame with V and J, and every other rearrangement was called non-productive. Following IMGT convention, CDR3 was defined as the stretch from the second conserved V-encoded cysteine to the conserved J-encoded phenylalanine. Sequences without an unambiguous match to a single V gene segment were excluded from the earlier analysis of approximately 560 of the donors. An earlier analysis of about 590 of the donors classified V segments as functional when productive rearrangements were above 56.7% and as segregating when the standard deviation between donors was above 5%. A statistical classification framework was built to diagnose cytomegalovirus status from the catalog of TCR beta chain sequences. A later analysis assigned V and J genes by comparing TCR nucleotide sequences with IMGT/GENE-DB human TR gene sequences. Using the TCRdist pipeline, a later analysis assigned CDR3 sequences along with most-parsimonious VDJ recombination scenarios. In a later analysis, each TCR beta chain was defined by its CDR3 amino acid sequence together with its V-gene family, and reads lacking a unique V-gene family were excluded. As a way to deal with suspected cross-contamination and a sequencing artifact, a later analysis dropped 450 to 700 nucleotide sequences that were highly shared and had low generation probability. In a later analysis, a clonal expansion index for each public chain was calculated from normalized within-repertoire ranks of inferred template counts. In a later analysis, generation probabilities were computed using a VDJ recombination model fitted to out-of-frame rearrangements, and the results were checked against IGoR. In a later analysis, TCR-TCR, TCR-HLA and TCR-CMV co-occurrence was scored with hypergeometric tests, and a repertoire-size bias correction was applied to TCR pairs. A later analysis estimated false discovery rates by permuting HLA or CMV assignments 20 times. In a later analysis, co-occurring TCRs were grouped using DBSCAN, with TCRdist sequence similarity added in when clustering inside HLA-allele-positive subsets. Repertoires with fewer than 30,000 or more than 120,000 public chains, plus five repertoires with anomalous nucleotide sharing, were excluded from co-occurrence clustering. TCRdb holds this immuneACCESS table with in-frame rearrangements only. Some clones are missing; in checked studies, unresolved V genes explain under half, and the rest has no known cause. V and J calls plus clone size are reproduced from that table; the DNA served to infer D and trimming. In all, the sample holds approximately 150,000 clones, and around three quarters of those were seen once. The top ten clonotypes cover about 2.2% of the sample.

Concerning this clone: The antigen this receptor binds is unknown. Per-base quality was not reported, and no clone a single base away is much larger than it.

V is clipped by 0 bases and J by 1 base, and the sequence between their germline boundaries is 9 bases long. CDR1 and CDR2, looked up from the germline V gene, are MNHNS and SASEGT. The CDR3 spans 15 residues, from the cysteine through the phenylalanine. Only the CDR3 part of the read is kept: 45 bases, read in frame from the first base. The cohort comprised some 700 healthy bone marrow donors. Cohort members were all nominally healthy when sampled, although unrecorded immune exposures were likely present. The donor tested CMV seronegative and was one of the 352 seronegative cohort members. A peripheral blood sample was provided by each donor, and peripheral blood mononuclear cells were used for TCR beta sequencing. Genomic DNA was extracted from the blood cell samples with the Qiagen DNeasy Blood Extraction Kit.

The chain is assembled from TRBV6-1 and TRBJ2-5; no D gene can be assigned with confidence. This clonotype was obtained from a man aged 35-49 years in good health and CMV-seronegative. The specimen sequenced was PBMCs. The nucleotide sequence is given as TGTGCCAGCAGTGAAGCGTGGCGGTTCCAAGAGACCCAGTACTTC. It translates as CASSEAWRFQETQYF.